This T cell receptor (beta chain) was identified during a study of beta chain features in type 1 diabetes. Investigators reverse transcribed all isolated RNA, so they sequenced expressed TCRB transcripts. Sequenced by immunoSEQ multiplex PCR; TCRdb stores in-frame clones only, minus some. The sample lists about 170,000 clones, roughly 8% occurring once. Of note for this clone: Its antigen is unidentified.

Findings and limits, study-wide: In these data, an HLA type influence on TCRB rearrangement remained unresolved. Patients' naive, central memory and Treg TCRB repertoires seemed closer to one another than those of healthy donors. Shortening that was moderate but significant affected the TCRB CDR3s of Type 1 diabetes patients in all four CD4+ subsets.

The sequencing input was central memory CD4+ T cells from blood. This receptor was taken from a man between 18 and 29 years old with type 1 diabetes.

CDR3 nucleotides: TGCGCCAGCAGCGCCGGCTCCTCGACTACGGGGAGAGGCAGGTCACCCCTCCACTTT. Translating gives CASSAGSSTTGRGRSPLHF. The rearrangement uses TRBV5-1 and TRBJ1-6; no reliable D call. The CDR3 runs 19 residues. CDR1 and CDR2 (germline): SGHRS, YFSETQ. V lost 4 bases and J 10 bases, leaving 30 bases between the germline ends.